This is a list of T cell receptor beta chains from one sample in a study of blood T cell repertoires in COVID-19. Method: immunoSEQ multiplex PCR; TCRdb's copy keeps in-frame clones and lacks some. The top ten clones hold more than 3.5% of a sample with about 240,000 clones, 85% to 90% of them seen once. Specimen: PBMCs or T cells enriched from blood (not recorded which). These receptors all come from a young woman who had recovered from COVID-19. Each CDR3 is given with its conserved first and last residue. Each record gives: V gene, D gene, clone size, J gene, CDR3 DNA, CDR3 protein. D genes are given only for firm matches. The size entry is marked missing in some rows and otherwise reads once, few, many or a size class.

V: TRBV9; D: TRBD1; size: NA; J: TRBJ1-6; DNA: TGTGCCAGCAGCGCCCCCACCCGGACAGGGTTTAGGGATTCACCCCTCCACTTT; CDR3: CASSAPTRTGFRDSPLHF
V: TRBV9; D: TRBD2; size: once; J: TRBJ2-1; DNA: TGTGCCAGCAGCCCTAGGGCTAGCGGCTCATTCGAGCAGTTCTTC; CDR3: CASSPRASGSFEQFF
V: TRBV25-1; D: NA; size: once; J: TRBJ2-6; DNA: TGTGCCAGCAGTGAGAAACAGTTCTCTGGGGCCAACGTCCTGACTTTC; CDR3: CASSEKQFSGANVLTF
V: TRBV7-2; D: TRBD2; size: NA; J: TRBJ2-3; DNA: TGTGCCAGCAGCCCGAGGACTAGCGGGAGGGGTCGCACAGATACGCAGTATTTT; CDR3: CASSPRTSGRGRTDTQYF
V: TRBV30; D: NA; size: few; J: TRBJ1-1; DNA: TGTGCCTGGAGTACCCCGGGCACTGAAGCTTTCTTT; CDR3: CAWSTPGTEAFF
V: TRBV9; D: TRBD1; size: many; J: TRBJ2-3; DNA: TGTGCCAGCAGCGTAGGTGTGACAGGGGGCACAGATACGCAGTATTTT; CDR3: CASSVGVTGGTDTQYF
V: TRBV7-3; D: TRBD2; size: NA; J: TRBJ2-2; DNA: TGTGCCAGCAGTCTAGCGGGAGGGTATAACACCGGGGAGCTGTTTTTT; CDR3: CASSLAGGYNTGELFF
V: TRBV3-1/TRBV3-2; D: TRBD1; size: few; J: TRBJ1-6; DNA: TGTGCCAGCCGGACAGGGGATTCACCCCTCCACTTT; CDR3: CASRTGDSPLHF
V: TRBV3-1/TRBV3-2; D: TRBD1; size: NA; J: TRBJ1-5; DNA: TGTGCCAGCAGCCATCGACAGGGTGGGCGGCCCCAGCATTTT; CDR3: CASSHRQGGRPQHF
V: TRBV7-2; D: NA; size: NA; J: TRBJ1-1; DNA: TGTGCCAGCAGCCGCCGGGACTGGAGAATGAACACTGAAGCTTTCTTT; CDR3: CASSRRDWRMNTEAFF
V: TRBV5-4; D: NA; size: NA; J: TRBJ1-5; DNA: TGTGCCAGCAGTTCTGACCCGGGGGATCAGCCCCAGCATTTT; CDR3: CASSSDPGDQPQHF
V: TRBV19; D: TRBD1; size: once; J: TRBJ1-2; DNA: TGTGCCAGTAGTCCCCGGACAGGGGTAGGATCTAACTATGGCTACACCTTC; CDR3: CASSPRTGVGSNYGYTF
V: TRBV28; D: NA; size: NA; J: TRBJ1-1; DNA: TGTGCCAGCAGGGCCGGGGGGACTGAAGCTTTCTTT; CDR3: CASRAGGTEAFF
V: TRBV4-3; D: NA; size: few; J: TRBJ2-7; DNA: TGCGCCAGCAGCCAAGAATGGGCTTACGAGCAGTACTTC; CDR3: CASSQEWAYEQYF
V: TRBV6-5; D: NA; size: NA; J: TRBJ2-2; DNA: TGTGCCAGCAACTCAGCGGGCCACGCTGGCGGGGAGCTGTTTTTT; CDR3: CASNSAGHAGGELFF
V: TRBV7-2; D: NA; size: NA; J: TRBJ1-2; DNA: TGTGCCAGCAGCTTAGAGACAGCGACCTATGGCTACACCTTC; CDR3: CASSLETATYGYTF
V: TRBV3-1/TRBV3-2; D: TRBD1; size: NA; J: TRBJ1-1; DNA: TGTGCCAGCAGCCAAATACAGGGGTTAGGGACTGAAGCTTTCTTT; CDR3: CASSQIQGLGTEAFF
V: TRBV28; D: TRBD2; size: NA; J: TRBJ2-1; DNA: TGTGCCAGCAGGAGGGGACTAGCGGGAGTGCGGAATGAGCAGTTCTTC; CDR3: CASRRGLAGVRNEQFF
V: TRBV19; D: TRBD1; size: NA; J: TRBJ2-1; DNA: TGTGCCAGTAAGGGGGACAGGGACCATCACAATGAGCAGTTCTTC; CDR3: CASKGDRDHHNEQFF
V: TRBV18; D: NA; size: NA; J: TRBJ1-3; DNA: TGTGCCAGCTCACCATATCCCACGGGGGTGAGGAACACCATATATTTT; CDR3: CASSPYPTGVRNTIYF
V: TRBV9; D: TRBD2; size: NA; J: TRBJ2-1; DNA: TGTGCCAGCAGCCCGTCTAGCGGGAGTAGCTATGAGCAGTTCTTC; CDR3: CASSPSSGSSYEQFF
V: TRBV5-1; D: NA; size: NA; J: TRBJ1-6; DNA: TGCGCCAGCAGCTTGTCGGCGGGGACTAATTCACCCCTCCACTTT; CDR3: CASSLSAGTNSPLHF
V: TRBV28; D: TRBD2; size: once; J: TRBJ2-3; DNA: TGTGCCAGCAGTTCTTTAGGGAGGGCAGATACGCAGTATTTT; CDR3: CASSSLGRADTQYF
V: TRBV27; D: TRBD1; size: NA; J: TRBJ2-7; DNA: TGTGCCAGCAGTTTGATGGGACAGGGATCCTACGAGCAGTACTTC; CDR3: CASSLMGQGSYEQYF
V: TRBV6-1; D: NA; size: NA; J: TRBJ1-1; DNA: TGTGCCAGCAGTGAACCAAGGACTGGAGACACTGAAGCTTTCTTT; CDR3: CASSEPRTGDTEAFF
V: TRBV2; D: NA; size: once; J: TRBJ1-1; DNA: TGTGCCAGCAGTCCCCAGGGATACGGGAACACTGAAGCTTTCTTT; CDR3: CASSPQGYGNTEAFF
V: TRBV12-3/TRBV12-4; D: NA; size: NA; J: TRBJ1-3; DNA: TGTGCCAGCAGTCCAGGAGGAAACACCATATATTTT; CDR3: CASSPGGNTIYF
V: TRBV6-5; D: NA; size: NA; J: TRBJ2-7; DNA: TGTGCCACCCAAGGGACTTATTACGGGGAGCAGTACTTC; CDR3: CATQGTYYGEQYF
V: TRBV27; D: NA; size: NA; J: TRBJ1-1; DNA: TGTGCCAGCAGCCAAGACCGGAGGACTGAAGCTTTCTTT; CDR3: CASSQDRRTEAFF
V: TRBV21-1; D: NA; size: NA; J: TRBJ2-7; DNA: TGTGCCAGCAGCAAAGTTCGAGGAAGACAGGGGGCGGCGAGGCCCTCCTACGAGCAGTACTTC; CDR3: CASSKVRGRQGAARPSYEQYF
V: TRBV2; D: TRBD1; size: NA; J: TRBJ1-6; DNA: TGTGCCAGCAGATACGACACGACAGGGATGGGTTCCTATAATTCACCCCTCCACTTT; CDR3: CASRYDTTGMGSYNSPLHF
V: TRBV10-3; D: NA; size: once; J: TRBJ1-5; DNA: TGTGCCATCTCGGAGGGGTCGGGACTGAGCAATCAGCCCCAGCATTTT; CDR3: CAISEGSGLSNQPQHF
V: TRBV7-9; D: TRBD1; size: NA; J: TRBJ1-2; DNA: TGTGCCAGCAGCTCAAACTTGGACAGGGCTAAGAACTATGGCTACACCTTC; CDR3: CASSSNLDRAKNYGYTF
V: TRBV30; D: TRBD1; size: NA; J: TRBJ1-3; DNA: TGTGCCTGGACTAAGGGACAGGGTTCTGGAAACACCATATATTTT; CDR3: CAWTKGQGSGNTIYF
V: TRBV7-9; D: NA; size: few; J: TRBJ2-1; DNA: TGTGCCAGCAGCTCCCGGAGAGATGAGCAGTTCTTC; CDR3: CASSSRRDEQFF
V: TRBV5-1; D: NA; size: NA; J: TRBJ1-2; DNA: TGCGCCAGCAGCTTGGGGAACTTGGGCTTGGCGCTGAACTATGGCTACACCTTC; CDR3: CASSLGNLGLALNYGYTF
V: TRBV7-2; D: NA; size: NA; J: TRBJ1-1; DNA: TGTGCCAGCAGCCTCGGAGGTTCGGGTGGGAACACTGAAGCTTTCTTT; CDR3: CASSLGGSGGNTEAFF
V: TRBV29-1; D: NA; size: NA; J: TRBJ2-5; DNA: TGCAGCGTTGCGGAAGAGACCCAGTACTTC; CDR3: CSVAEETQYF
V: TRBV6-5; D: NA; size: NA; J: TRBJ2-6; DNA: TGTGCCAGCAGCCGGGATTTCTCTGGGGCCAACGTCCTGACTTTC; CDR3: CASSRDFSGANVLTF
V: TRBV5-1; D: NA; size: NA; J: TRBJ1-1; DNA: TGCGCCAGCAGCTTCGGAACAGGGTCAGACACTGAAGCTTTCTTT; CDR3: CASSFGTGSDTEAFF
V: TRBV6-2/TRBV6-3; D: NA; size: NA; J: TRBJ2-3; DNA: TGTGCCAGCAGCCGGTGGGGGGTCTCCACAGATACGCAGTATTTT; CDR3: CASSRWGVSTDTQYF
V: TRBV3-1/TRBV3-2; D: TRBD2; size: NA; J: TRBJ2-5; DNA: TGTGCCAGCAGCATAGGACTAGCGGGAGGAGAGACCCAGTACTTC; CDR3: CASSIGLAGGETQYF
V: TRBV27; D: TRBD1; size: NA; J: TRBJ2-3; DNA: TGTGCCAGCAGGTGGACAGGAAGCACAGATACGCAGTATTTT; CDR3: CASRWTGSTDTQYF
V: TRBV5-1; D: NA; size: NA; J: TRBJ1-1; DNA: TGCGCCAGCAGCGTGACAGACCACACTGAAGCTTTCTTT; CDR3: CASSVTDHTEAFF
V: TRBV20-1; D: TRBD1; size: NA; J: TRBJ1-5; DNA: TGCAGTGCTAGTGGTACAGGGGCTCAGCCCCAGCATTTT; CDR3: CSASGTGAQPQHF
V: TRBV28; D: NA; size: NA; J: TRBJ1-4; DNA: TGTGCCAGCAGTTTAGGGGGGAGGCATGGTGAAAAACTGTTTTTT; CDR3: CASSLGGRHGEKLFF
V: TRBV12-5; D: NA; size: NA; J: TRBJ1-3; DNA: TGTGCTAGTGGACAGTCAACCTCTGGAAACACCATATATTTT; CDR3: CASGQSTSGNTIYF
V: TRBV30; D: TRBD1; size: NA; J: TRBJ1-2; DNA: TGTGCCTGGAGTAACAGGGGGGACTATGGCTACACCTTC; CDR3: CAWSNRGDYGYTF
V: TRBV7-2; D: NA; size: once; J: TRBJ2-7; DNA: TGTGCCAGCAGCTTTGGAGAAAGCTCCTACGAGCAGTACTTC; CDR3: CASSFGESSYEQYF
V: TRBV9; D: NA; size: NA; J: TRBJ2-7; DNA: TGTGCCAGCAGCGTAGATAGAGTCAACGAGCAGTACTTC; CDR3: CASSVDRVNEQYF
V: TRBV4-1; D: NA; size: NA; J: TRBJ1-3; DNA: TGCGCCAGCAGCCAAGATCAGTGGACCGGGGACACCATATATTTT; CDR3: CASSQDQWTGDTIYF
V: TRBV5-1; D: NA; size: NA; J: TRBJ2-6; DNA: TGCGCCAGCAGCTTGGCGGCAGGGGGGTCTGGGGCCAACGTCCTGACTTTC; CDR3: CASSLAAGGSGANVLTF
V: TRBV6-5; D: NA; size: NA; J: TRBJ1-2; DNA: TGTGCCAGCAGTTACCTTGGGCAGCCCGCTAACTATGGCTACACCTTC; CDR3: CASSYLGQPANYGYTF
V: TRBV28; D: NA; size: NA; J: TRBJ1-5; DNA: TGTGCCAGCAGTGGTAAGGGGCGCGAAAGTCAGCCCCAGCATTTT; CDR3: CASSGKGRESQPQHF
V: TRBV30; D: NA; size: NA; J: TRBJ1-2; DNA: TGTGCCTGGAGTTCAGGGGTCGGCTATGGCTACACCTTC; CDR3: CAWSSGVGYGYTF
V: TRBV11-3; D: NA; size: NA; J: TRBJ2-2; DNA: TGTGCCAGCAGCCAAGCCGGGACAACGAACACCGGGGAGCTGTTTTTT; CDR3: CASSQAGTTNTGELFF
V: TRBV5-1; D: TRBD1; size: NA; J: TRBJ2-7; DNA: TGCGCCAGCAGCTCTACCGGGACAGGGGGCTACGAGCAGTACTTC; CDR3: CASSSTGTGGYEQYF
V: TRBV4-3; D: TRBD1; size: once; J: TRBJ2-5; DNA: TGCGCCAGCAGCCAAGGGACAGGAACCCAAGAGACCCAGTACTTC; CDR3: CASSQGTGTQETQYF